This TCR beta chain was recorded in a study of cytomegalovirus exposure and HLA in healthy donors. Those who donated were healthy bone marrow donors. PCR involved 60 Vbeta and 13 Jbeta primers. The protocol was immunoSEQ multiplex PCR, while the TCRdb copy is restricted to in-frame clones and leaves out a portion. The sample has about 120,000 clones; roughly 69% are singletons. Looked up from germline, CDR1 is SGHDN and CDR2 is FVKESK. There are 17 residues in the CDR3. The V end lost 1 base, the J end lost 0 bases, and 13 bases lay between the germline ends. The sequenced sample was PBMCs. V and J are TRBV14 and TRBJ1-3; tentatively, D is TRBD1 (5 bases). The sequence was obtained from a woman in her thirties or forties in good health and CMV-seropositive. CDR3 in DNA: TGTGCCAGCAGCCAAGGACCGGGAGGGGACTCTGGAAACACCATATATTTT. Translating it yields CASSQGPGGDSGNTIYF.